The 15 T cell receptor beta chains below come from one sample, sequenced in a study of blood T cell repertoires in COVID-19. Clones were sequenced by immunoSEQ multiplex PCR, and TCRdb holds only the in-frame ones, with some missing. The sample has roughly 300,000 clones; 89% are singletons. Sequenced material: peripheral blood. The receptors come from a woman in her 30s with COVID-19, enrolled during active disease.

This clone was found once. The CDR3 reads CASSYSVGVEDYGYTF. The CDR3, as DNA: TGTGCCAGCAGTTACTCGGTCGGGGTCGAGGACTATGGCTACACCTTC. This chain joins TRBV6-2 or TRBV6-3 and TRBJ1-2; no clear D gene. The germline CDR1 and CDR2 sequences are MNHEY and SVGEGT. The CDR3 is 16 amino acids. V gave up 0 bases and J gave up 3 bases, with 14 bases separating them.

This chain connects TRBV4-2 to TRBJ1-6, with TRBD1 matching 10 bases. Germline lookup yields CDR1 LGHNA and CDR2 YNFKEQ. The CDR3 sequence is 17 residues long. Trimming at V came to 4 bases and at J to 16 bases, leaving 19 bases not matched to a gene. The CDR3 here is CASSPQTPGTGDLILHF. The CDR3 DNA is TGTGCCAGCAGCCCCCAAACACCCGGGACAGGGGATTTAATTCTCCACTTT.

The rearrangement joins TRBV7-2 to TRBJ1-2; TRBD1 agrees at 7 bases. The CDR3 contains 14 residues. The V and J ends lost 5 bases and 5 bases, in that order; junction bases with no gene match: 8. Germline V lookup: CDR1 SGHTA, CDR2 FQGNSA. CDR3 protein: CASSIRGGGYGYTF. CDR3 nucleotides: TGTGCCAGCAGCATCCGAGGGGGCGGTTATGGCTACACCTTC. Complete variable domain (other parts from reference TRBV7-2 and TRBJ1-2): GAGVSQSPSNKVTEKGKDVELRCDPISGHTALYWYRQSLGQGLEFLIYFQGNSAPDKSGLPSDRFSAERTGGSVSTLTIQRTQQEDSAVYLCASSIRGGGYGYTFGSGTRLTVV.

A word on this clone: The same CDR3 also results from other DNA sequences found in this sample. The CDR3 DNA reads as TGTGCCAGCAGTTACGGTGAGAATGAAAAACTGTTTTTT. This encodes CASSYGENEKLFF. This chain connects TRBV6-5 to TRBJ1-4; D gene ambiguous. The CDR3 totals 13 residues. Germline V gene lookup returns CDR1 MNHEY and CDR2 SVGAGI. V was cut by 2 bases and J by 5 bases, with 6 bases left in between.

The DNA for the CDR3 is TGTGCCAGCAGGACCTGGACAGAACAGCCCCAGCATTTT. It translates to CASRTWTEQPQHF. The V call is TRBV28, the J call TRBJ1-5; tentatively, D is TRBD1 (6 bases). The CDR3 spans 13 residues. V lost 6 bases and J lost 7, with 13 bases in between. Germline V CDR1 and CDR2: MDHEN, SYDVKM.

This clone is a singleton in its sample. The chain joins TRBV6-5 to TRBJ2-3, with D possibly TRBD1 on 6 matching bases. Trimming shortened V by 5 bases and J by 3 bases, and 12 bases separated the two germline ends. The CDR3 length is 14 residues. Germline loops: CDR1 MNHEY, CDR2 SVGAGI. This chain's CDR3 is CASSLDRFTDTQYF. CDR3 nucleotides: TGTGCCAGCAGTCTTGACAGGTTTACAGATACGCAGTATTTT.

This clone came up once. V gene TRBV2 combines with J gene TRBJ2-1, with D possibly being TRBD1 (6 bases). The germline CDR1 and CDR2 sequences are SNHLY and FYNNEI. The CDR3 totals 16 residues. The V and J ends lost 2 bases and 1 base respectively, with 12 bases between them. The CDR3 is CASSEFRDISYNEQFF. DNA for the CDR3: TGTGCCAGCAGTGAATTCCGGGACATTTCCTACAATGAGCAGTTCTTC.

This clone appeared a few times. The chain uses TRBV7-2 and TRBJ2-5; D gene ambiguous. The V gene lost 2 bases and the J gene lost 2 bases, with 6 bases spanning the gap. Per germline, CDR1 SGHTA and CDR2 FQGNSA. This CDR3 comprises 13 residues. CDR3: CASSLQDQETQYF. Written as DNA, the CDR3 is TGTGCCAGCAGCTTACAGGATCAAGAGACCCAGTACTTC.

V gene TRBV6-5 combines with J gene TRBJ1-2; D unclear. Germline loops: CDR1 MNHEY, CDR2 SVGAGI. The CDR3 extends over 15 amino acids. With 6 bases removed from V and 8 bases from J, the gap between germline ends came to 22 bases. CDR3 sequence reads: CASSPSSVIRGGYTF. CDR3 DNA sequence: TGTGCCAGCAGCCCCTCTAGTGTGATTCGGGGAGGCTACACCTTC.

V and J are TRBV28 and TRBJ1-2, with 7 bases identical to TRBD1. The V gene end was trimmed by 6 bases and the J gene end by 7 bases; junction bases not matched to a gene: 8. The CDR3 has 13 residues. Germline lookup yields CDR1 MDHEN and CDR2 SYDVKM. The CDR3 spells CASSLDRVVGYTF. Here the CDR3 DNA reads TGTGCCAGCAGCCTCGACAGGGTGGTTGGCTACACCTTC.

This clone was counted once. The CDR3 DNA is TGTGCCAGCAGCCTAAGTCATAATCAGCCCCAGCATTTT. Translation: CASSLSHNQPQHF. The chain carries TRBV11-3 and TRBJ1-5; D unresolved. V was clipped by 5 bases and J by 4 bases, with 9 bases between them. The V gene's germline CDR1 is SGHNT and CDR2 YENEEA. The CDR3 length is 13 residues.

This chain joins TRBV5-6 and TRBJ1-3; a weak D match, TRBD1 (6 bases). The CDR3 sequence is 17 residues long. CDR1 is SGHDT, CDR2 YYEEEE, per germline. With 2 bases removed from V and 2 bases from J, the gap between germline ends came to 17 bases. CDR3 nucleotides: TGTGCCAGCAGCTTAATCCGCTTACAGGGCGCTGGAAACACCATATATTTT. Protein: CASSLIRLQGAGNTIYF.

This clone appeared a few times. The chain recombines TRBV6-4 with TRBJ2-1; D not resolved. V was pared by 2 bases and J by 12 bases, with 14 bases between. Germline assignment: CDR1 MRHNA and CDR2 SNTAGT. The CDR3 is 13 residues long. CDR3 sequence reads: CASSDGLAMGQFF. CDR3 nucleotide sequence: TGTGCCAGCAGTGACGGGTTAGCTATGGGGCAGTTCTTC.

The chain is built from TRBV7-9 and TRBJ1-5; maybe TRBD1 (6 bases). The CDR3 consists of 15 residues. Per germline, CDR1 SEHNR and CDR2 FQNEAQ (reference sequence). V lost 5 bases and J lost 9, with 20 bases in between. CDR3 nucleotides: TGTGCCAGCAGCGGAGAAGGGACACAGGCTAGGCCCCAGCATTTT. Protein: CASSGEGTQARPQHF.

The CDR3 sequence is CASSQGWAKGYTF. The CDR3 nucleotides are TGCGCCAGCAGTCAGGGTTGGGCAAAGGGCTACACCTTC. This rearrangement joins TRBV10-1 to TRBJ1-2, with D maybe TRBD1 (5 bases). Germline loops: CDR1 WNHNN, CDR2 SYGVQD (reference sequence). Trimming cost V 5 bases and J 8 bases, with 15 bases left between them. This CDR3 is 13 amino acids long.